This paragraph covers one TCR beta chain sequence. The antigen is undetermined. The investigators reverse transcribed all of the isolated RNA, so they sequenced expressed TCRB transcripts. TCRdb's copy holds only in-frame clones and misses some; the assay was immunoSEQ multiplex PCR. The sample holds 200,000 to 300,000 clones, approximately 11% seen once. It was one heparinised blood draw, averaging around 110 mL, that each donor gave. CD45RO/CCR7/CD25/CD127/CD95/CD27 separated CD4+ naive, central memory, regulatory and stem cell-like memory cells by sorting. This CDR3 is 14 amino acids long. Germline V gene lookup returns CDR1 SGHNT and CDR2 YYREEE (reference sequence). V dropped 4 bases and J dropped 7 bases, with 14 bases sitting between them. This sample is drawn from a study of beta chain features in type 1 diabetes. Study results and limitations: Type 1 diabetes patients had TCRB CDR3s that were shorter (moderately but significantly so) in all four CD4+ subsets. Insertions were fewer and deletions more numerous at VDJ junctions in type 1 diabetes patients. Patients and controls would be equally affected if PCR favored shorter templates.

The sequencing sample was made of naive CD4+ T cells from blood. This TCR came from a man aged 30 to 39 with type 1 diabetes. V and J are TRBV5-4 and TRBJ1-4, with D perhaps TRBD1 (5 bases). The DNA for the CDR3 is TGTGCCAGCAGCGACCGGGCTAGGGGTGAAAAACTGTTTTTT. Translation: CASSDRARGEKLFF.